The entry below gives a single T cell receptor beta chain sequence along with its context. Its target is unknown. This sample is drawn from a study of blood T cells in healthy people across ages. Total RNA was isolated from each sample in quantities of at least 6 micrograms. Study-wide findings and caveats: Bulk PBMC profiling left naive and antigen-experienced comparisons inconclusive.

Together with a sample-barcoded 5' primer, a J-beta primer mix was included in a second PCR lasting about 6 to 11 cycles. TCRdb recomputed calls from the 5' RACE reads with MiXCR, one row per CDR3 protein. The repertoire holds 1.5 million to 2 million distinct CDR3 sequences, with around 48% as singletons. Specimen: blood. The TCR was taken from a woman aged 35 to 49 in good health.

CDR3 nucleotide sequence: TGTGCCAGCAGTAGAGCCCAGGGTGGAAACTATGGCTACACCTTC. Translating it yields CASSRAQGGNYGYTF. The chain links TRBV6-1 to TRBJ1-2; the D gene is possibly TRBD1 (5 bases). The V gene's germline CDR1 is MNHNS and CDR2 SASEGT. CDR3 size: 15 residues. Trimming cost V 5 bases and J 2 bases, with 15 bases left between them.